This T cell receptor (beta chain) came from a study of blood T cell repertoires in COVID-19. There are 14 residues in the CDR3. Trimming shortened V by 3 bases and J by 3 bases, and 9 bases separated the two germline ends. Germline values: CDR1 MDHEN, CDR2 SYDVKM. Assay: immunoSEQ multiplex PCR; the TCRdb copy retains only in-frame clones and omits some. The profile covers around 200,000 clones, with around 84% appearing a single time and approximately 14% taken by the ten largest. The chain couples TRBV28 to TRBJ1-5; D remains unclear. The source of this sequence is a woman between 65 and 79 years old with COVID-19, enrolled during active disease. Input material: peripheral blood. CDR3 region: CASSFPQNNQPQHF. The CDR3 nucleotides are TGTGCCAGCAGTTTCCCACAGAACAATCAGCCCCAGCATTTT.